The rows below give T cell receptor beta chains drawn from one sample of a study of early T cells in non-severe SARS-CoV-2 infection. In TCRdb, the 5' RACE reads were re-called with MiXCR into one record per CDR3 protein. The table records tens of thousands of distinct CDR3 sequences, around an eighth of them present only once. Sequences were derived from whole blood, sampled at baseline. The receptors stem from an adult who was a healthcare worker with PCR-confirmed SARS-CoV-2 infection or an uninfected control (not recorded which). The CDR3 runs from the conserved cysteine through the conserved F or W. The D gene is left open where the match is weak. Part of the rows lack a size; the others show once, few, many or a class for expanded clones.

size,D,J,length,V,DNA,CDR3
few,TRBD1,TRBJ1-6,14,TRBV7-2,TGTGCCAGCAGCTTTAGACAGGGTGGTTCACCCCTCCACTTT,CASSFRQGGSPLHF
.,TRBD2,TRBJ2-3,17,TRBV4-3,TGCGCCAGCAGCCAAGATCGCGGCGGGGGGGCCACAGATACGCAGTATTTT,CASSQDRGGGATDTQYF
.,.,TRBJ2-7,13,TRBV9,TGTGCCAGCAGTCACCCGGGGAGCTACGAGCAGTACTTC,CASSHPGSYEQYF
.,TRBD2,TRBJ2-7,14,TRBV20-1,TGCAGTGCTAGACGGAGCGGGGTCCCCTACGAGCAGTACTTC,CSARRSGVPYEQYF
.,TRBD1,TRBJ2-3,14,TRBV5-5,TGTGCCAGCAGCCGCCGGGACAGAGCAGATACGCAGTATTTT,CASSRRDRADTQYF
.,.,TRBJ1-2,13,TRBV5-4,TGTGCCAGCAGCGGGATTCGGACCTATGGCTACACCTTC,CASSGIRTYGYTF
many,.,TRBJ2-3,11,TRBV10-3,TGTGCCATCAGCGCCGCAGATACGCAGTATTTT,CAISAADTQYF
.,.,TRBJ2-7,13,TRBV5-1,TGCGCCAGCAGCTTGGGTAGCACCTACGAGCAGTACTTC,CASSLGSTYEQYF
once,.,TRBJ2-1,15,TRBV2,TGTGCCAGCAGCCACCCGGGGAGCTCCTACAATGAGCAGTTCTTC,CASSHPGSSYNEQFF
.,.,TRBJ2-7,14,TRBV21-1,TGTGCCAGCAGCAACAGGGTATCGCCCTACGAGCAGTACTTC,CASSNRVSPYEQYF
many,.,TRBJ2-3,12,TRBV5-1,TGTGCCAGCAGCCTGAGCACAGATACGCAGTATTTT,CASSLSTDTQYF
.,TRBD2,TRBJ2-4,18,TRBV27,TGTGCCAGCAGGAGACTAGCGGGGGGGCTGGGAACGTTCGACATTCAGTACTTC,CASRRLAGGLGTFDIQYF
.,.,TRBJ2-5,16,TRBV7-6,TGTGCCAGCAGCTTAGAAGGACGCGTCCTCCAAGAGACCCAGTACTTC,CASSLEGRVLQETQYF
.,TRBD1,TRBJ1-1,14,TRBV3-1,TGTGCCAGCAGCCAAGTGACAGGGGTCACTGAAGCTTTCTTT,CASSQVTGVTEAFF
many,.,TRBJ2-3,13,TRBV11-3,TGTGCCAGCAGCTTAGTTGGGGCAGATACGCAGTATTTT,CASSLVGADTQYF
few,.,TRBJ2-3,13,TRBV9,TGTGCCAGCAGCGTAACCAGCACAGATACGCAGTATTTT,CASSVTSTDTQYF
.,TRBD1,TRBJ1-1,14,TRBV7-2,TGTGCCAGCAGCTTAGTAGGGACAGGGTTTGAAGCTTTCTTT,CASSLVGTGFEAFF
many,.,TRBJ2-7,14,TRBV12-3/TRBV12-4,TGTGCCAGCAGTTTAAACCCTGACCCTACGAAGCAGTACTTC,CASSLNPDPTKQYF
.,TRBD1,TRBJ1-4,12,TRBV28,TGTGCCAGCCAGGGGGGGGATGAAAAACTGTTTTTT,CASQGGDEKLFF
.,TRBD2,TRBJ2-3,16,TRBV4-2,TGTGCCAGCAGCCAAGCCAGCGGGGGGGCGACAGATACGCAGTATTTT,CASSQASGGATDTQYF
.,TRBD2,TRBJ2-3,14,TRBV7-6,TGTGCCAGCAGCGGACTAGCGGTAGTCGATACGCAGTATTTT,CASSGLAVVDTQYF
.,.,TRBJ1-2,16,TRBV10-3,TGTGCCATCAGTGAAGCGGGGGCCCTAGCTAACTATGGCTACACCTTC,CAISEAGALANYGYTF
.,.,TRBJ2-1,14,TRBV11-2,TGTGCCAGCAGCTCCCCCCGGGGCTACAATGAGCAGTTCTTC,CASSSPRGYNEQFF
many,.,TRBJ2-7,13,TRBV9,TGTGCCAGCAGCGGAGAAGGATTGATCGAGCAGTACTTC,CASSGEGLIEQYF
few,.,TRBJ1-1,11,TRBV28,TGTGCCAGCAGAGGCTGGGGCGGAGCTTTCTTT,CASRGWGGAFF
.,.,TRBJ2-1,13,TRBV7-6,TGTGCCAGCAGTTCCGAACCGGGACTGGAGCAGTTCTTC,CASSSEPGLEQFF
many,.,TRBJ2-5,15,TRBV11-2,TGTGCCAGCAGCTTAGGACTAGGTCCCAAGTGGACCCAGTACTTC,CASSLGLGPKWTQYF